Presented here are 10 T cell receptor beta chains from one specimen sequenced in a study of blood T cells in healthy people across ages. A second PCR of 7 to 11 cycles used a sample-barcoded 5' primer and a J-beta primer mix. A single record per CDR3 protein comes from TCRdb applying MiXCR to the 5' RACE reads. This sample has 1.2 million to 1.5 million distinct CDR3 sequences, with around 59% found just once. Material for sequencing was blood. The receptors were sampled from a young man in good health.

This rearrangement joins TRBV28 to TRBJ2-6; D is unresolved. Germline CDR1 and CDR2: MDHEN and SYDVKM. Trimming pared 2 bases from V and 0 bases from J, leaving 8 bases between. The CDR3 length is 16 residues. The CDR3 region is CASSLISDSGANVLTF. The CDR3 DNA sequence: TGTGCCAGCAGTTTAATCAGCGACTCTGGGGCCAACGTCCTGACTTTC. The variable domain in full, with the rest retrieved from reference TRBV28 and TRBJ2-6, is DVKVTQSSRYLVKRTGEKVFLECVQDMDHENMFWYRQDPGLGLRLIYFSYDVKMKEKGDIPEGYSVSREKKERFSLILESASTNQTSMYLCASSLISDSGANVLTFGAGSRLTVL.

The chain joins TRBV11-2 to TRBJ2-1; no firm D call. Germline values: CDR1 SGHAT, CDR2 FQNNGV. Between the trimmed V and J ends, which lost 5 bases and 4 bases, there was a span of 9 bases. This CDR3 spans 13 amino acids. The CDR3 region has the DNA TGTGCCAGCAGCATCGACATTTACAATGAGCAGTTCTTC. The encoded protein is CASSIDIYNEQFF.

The table lists this clonotype with a few counts. The V gene is TRBV28, the J gene TRBJ1-6; D not resolved. CDR3 length: 11 residues. V dropped 3 bases and J dropped 7 bases, with 1 base sitting between them. Per the germline V gene, CDR1 is MDHEN and CDR2 is SYDVKM. The CDR3 DNA sequence: TGTGCCAGCAGTTTCAATTCACCCCTCCACTTT. It specifies CASSFNSPLHF.

The chain joins TRBV7-2 to TRBJ2-5, with D perhaps assigned TRBD1 or TRBD2 (6 bases each). CDR3 length equals 14 residues. V was cut by 7 bases and J by 5 bases, with 17 bases left in between. Germline CDR1 and CDR2: SGHTA and FQGNSA. The CDR3 region is CASKTQRGEETQYF. The CDR3 nucleotides read TGTGCCAGCAAAACACAAAGGGGGGAGGAGACCCAGTACTTC.

The rearrangement links TRBV7-2 to TRBJ1-5, with D tentatively TRBD1 (6 bases). The CDR3 covers 15 residues. Trimming removed 5 bases at V and 4 bases at J, with 15 bases between. The V gene's germline CDR1 is SGHTA and CDR2 FQGNSA. CDR3 DNA sequence: TGTGCCAGCAGCCGCGCGGGGGGCCAAAATCAGCCCCAGCATTTT. Translated, it gives CASSRAGGQNQPQHF.

This clonotype was picked up a small number of times. This rearrangement joins TRBV29-1 to TRBJ1-2, with D uncertain. The CDR3 sequence is 15 residues long. The ends were cut back, 3 bases at V and 2 bases at J, with 16 bases in the middle. CDR1 is SQVTM and CDR2 is ANQGSEA in the germline V gene. DNA for the CDR3: TGCAGCGTTGATGGGATTTACAGATCCAACTATGGCTACACCTTC. Translation: CSVDGIYRSNYGYTF. The whole variable domain, filled in from reference TRBV29-1 and TRBJ1-2, reads SAVISQKPSRDICQRGTSLTIQCQVDSQVTMMFWYRQQPGQSLTLIATANQGSEATYESGFVIDKFPISRPNLTFSTLTVSNMSPEDSSIYLCSVDGIYRSNYGYTFGSGTRLTVV.

The rearrangement links TRBV12-3 or TRBV12-4 to TRBJ2-1; D is possibly TRBD2 (5 bases). The CDR3 spans 17 residues. V was shortened by 5 bases and J by 4 bases, with 21 bases between the two germline ends. CDR3 region: CASSLSFRDPLYNEQFF. Written as DNA, the CDR3 is TGTGCCAGCAGTCTTTCCTTCCGGGATCCGCTATACAATGAGCAGTTCTTC.

The chain recombines TRBV25-1 with TRBJ2-7; 7 bases align to TRBD2. CDR1 and CDR2 from the germline V gene are MGHDK and SYGVNS. The ends lost 4 bases at V and 0 bases at J; junction bases unmatched: 9. CDR3 length equals 16 residues. The CDR3 DNA reads TGTGCCAGCAGTGGAGGGCGAGCGGGGAGCTCCTACGAGCAGTACTTC. It specifies CASSGGRAGSSYEQYF.

V usage is TRBV10-3 and J usage is TRBJ2-5, with no clear D. Near its end, the DNA agrees better with TRBJ2-7, so the J call may be wrong. Looked up from germline, CDR1 is ENHRY and CDR2 is SYGVKD. This CDR3 is 13 amino acids long. CDR3 sequence reads: CAISEREGHEQYF. The CDR3 DNA is TGTGCCATCAGTGAGAGGGAAGGTCACGAGCAGTACTTC.

V gene TRBV7-8 combines with J gene TRBJ2-5; D is perhaps TRBD2 (6 bases). Trimming removed 5 bases from V and 5 bases from J, with 12 bases in between. The germline gives CDR1 SGHVS, CDR2 FQNEAQ. CDR3 length: 13 residues. CDR3 nucleotide sequence: TGTGCCAGCAGCGATAGCGGTTGGGAGACCCAGTACTTC. Its translation is CASSDSGWETQYF.